This T cell receptor beta chain was profiled in a study of blood T cell repertoires in COVID-19. Across the whole study: The analysed material was cDNA or gDNA that came from T cells, B-cell-depleted T cells, or PBMCs.

Germline CDR1 reads SGHRS; CDR2 reads YFSETQ. The V gene lost 4 bases and the J gene lost 8 bases, with 15 bases spanning the gap. CDR3 length: 13 residues. The method was immunoSEQ multiplex PCR; TCRdb's version includes in-frame clones alone and lacks a portion of them. Of about 59,000 clones in the sample, around four fifths are singletons; the top ten hold about 15%. The V gene is TRBV5-1, the J gene TRBJ1-1; tentatively, D is TRBD1 (6 bases). The sequencing input was peripheral blood. This clonotype was obtained from a woman between 65 and 79 years old with acute or convalescent COVID-19. The CDR3 is CASSLPTGFEAFF. CDR3 nucleotide sequence: TGCGCCAGCAGCCTCCCGACAGGTTTCGAAGCTTTCTTT.